This passage covers 24 T cell receptor beta chains from one sample sequenced in a study of OX40 agonist ivuxolimab in advanced cancers. Measured with immunoSEQ multiplex PCR; TCRdb has only the in-frame clones, and not every one. Of tens of thousands of clones in the sample, roughly 80% were seen once. The source was CD4+ or CD8+ T cells sorted from blood, collected in a trial of the OX40 agonist ivuxolimab. The receptors come from an adult with an advanced solid tumor such as melanoma, head and neck, liver or kidney cancer.

The genes are TRBV19 and TRBJ2-1; tentative D call: TRBD1 (6 bases). V was shortened by 4 bases and J by 0 bases, with 13 bases between the two germline ends. Looked up from germline, CDR1 is LNHDA and CDR2 is SQIVND (reference sequence). This CDR3 is built from 16 residues. The CDR3 loop is CASSRTASSSYNEQFF. Written as DNA, the CDR3 is TGTGCCAGTAGTAGGACAGCGTCTAGCTCCTACAATGAGCAGTTCTTC.

This clone was counted only a few times. This rearrangement joins TRBV19 to TRBJ1-1, with 8 bases matching TRBD1. Trimming at V came to 8 bases and at J to 1 base, leaving 0 bases not matched to a gene. This CDR3 spans 12 amino acids. Germline CDR1 LNHDA, CDR2 SQIVND (reference sequence). As DNA, the CDR3 is TGTGCCAGTGGGACAGGGAACACTGAAGCTTTCTTT. This encodes CASGTGNTEAFF.

This rearrangement joins TRBV9 to TRBJ1-1; the D gene is possibly TRBD1 (5 bases). The germline V and J ends were trimmed by 0 bases and 7 bases, with 10 bases remaining between them. Germline loops: CDR1 SGDLS, CDR2 YYNGEE. CDR3 size: 13 residues. In DNA form, the CDR3 reads TGTGCCAGCAGCGTAGCTACGCAGGGTGAAGCTTTCTTT. The encoded protein is CASSVATQGEAFF. Complete variable domain (other parts from reference TRBV9 and TRBJ1-1): DSGVTQTPKHLITATGQRVTLRCSPRSGDLSVYWYQQSLDQGLQFLIQYYNGEERAKGNILERFSAQQFPDLHSELNLSSLELGDSALYFCASSVATQGEAFFGQGTRLTVV.

The chain uses TRBV2 and TRBJ2-3; 9 bases match TRBD2. The germline V gene has CDR1 SNHLY and CDR2 FYNNEI. This CDR3 is built from 19 residues. The J segment lost 1 base and the V segment lost 4 bases, leaving 15 bases of the junction unmatched. The CDR3 coding sequence is TGTGCCAGCAGTGTATGGGGATTTTGGCGGGAGGGACGCACAGATACGCAGTATTTT. This gives the protein CASSVWGFWREGRTDTQYF.

This clone occurred a few times. This chain links TRBV28 with TRBJ1-2; D may be TRBD1 (6 bases). Looked up from germline, CDR1 is MDHEN and CDR2 is SYDVKM. Trimming shortened V by 2 bases and J by 7 bases, and 11 bases separated the two germline ends. The CDR3 has 13 residues. CDR3 amino acids: CASSLRGAIGYTF. CDR3 sequence (DNA): TGTGCCAGCAGTTTACGGGGGGCAATTGGCTACACCTTC.

The chain couples TRBV19 to TRBJ1-2; D may be TRBD1 (5 bases). Deletions cut 3 bases from V and 4 bases from J, with 12 bases between. This CDR3 contains 14 residues. Germline CDR1 reads LNHDA; CDR2 reads SQIVND (reference sequence). The CDR3 loop is CASSMGRQLYGYTF. The CDR3 coding sequence is TGTGCCAGTAGTATGGGACGGCAACTCTATGGCTACACCTTC. Full variable domain (rest looked up from reference TRBV19 and TRBJ1-2): DGGITQSPKYLFRKEGQNVTLSCEQNLNHDAMYWYRQDPGQGLRLIYYSQIVNDFQKGDIAEGYSVSREKKESFPLTVTSAQKNPTAFYLCASSMGRQLYGYTFGSGTRLTVV.

The chain joins TRBV19 to TRBJ2-3; 8 bases map to TRBD1. CDR3 length: 15 amino acids. V gave up 4 bases and J gave up 4 bases; unmatched junction bases: 7. The germline V gene has CDR1 LNHDA and CDR2 SQIVND (reference sequence). CDR3 loop: CASSTGQGRADTQYF. The CDR3 DNA reads as TGTGCCAGTAGTACCGGACAGGGAAGGGCAGATACGCAGTATTTT.

The rearrangement uses TRBV18 and TRBJ2-5; TRBD1 is a possible D gene (5 bases). Between the trimmed V and J ends, which lost 3 bases and 3 bases, there was a span of 11 bases. The length of the CDR3 is 14 residues. Germline V CDR1 and CDR2: KGHSH, LQKENI. The CDR3 sequence: CASSPGQGEETQYF. CDR3 DNA: TGTGCCAGCTCACCGGGCCAAGGGGAAGAGACCCAGTACTTC.

This clone was seen a few times. The chain employs TRBV4-3 and TRBJ2-1, with D possibly TRBD2 on 7 matching bases. The CDR3 extends over 14 amino acids. Per germline, CDR1 LGHNA and CDR2 YSLEER. V lost 4 bases, J lost 6 bases, and 13 bases lay in between. DNA of the CDR3: TGCGCCAGCAGCCGGAGAGGGGGGGGCAATGAGCAGTTCTTC. It specifies CASSRRGGGNEQFF.

The V gene is TRBV6-5, the J gene TRBJ2-7, with 9 bases aligning to TRBD1. Germline lookup yields CDR1 MNHEY and CDR2 SVGAGI. The CDR3 extends over 13 amino acids. J was trimmed by 6 bases and V by 8 bases; bases with no gene match: 8. Written as DNA, the CDR3 is TGTGCCAGCGGGGCGACAGGGGGAACCGAGCAGTACTTC. Encoded protein: CASGATGGTEQYF.

Points on this clone: Other DNA sequences from this sample encode an identical CDR3 as well. The V call is TRBV7-2, the J call TRBJ2-1, with 9 bases lining up with TRBD2. The ends lost 1 base at V and 5 bases at J; junction bases unmatched: 6. The CDR3 contains 16 residues. Germline values: CDR1 SGHTA, CDR2 FQGNSA. The CDR3 region has the DNA TGTGCCAGCAGCTTAGGTTTGGCGGGGGGGGACAATGAGCAGTTCTTC. It specifies CASSLGLAGGDNEQFF.

V gene TRBV28 combines with J gene TRBJ2-1, with D perhaps TRBD1 (6 bases). This CDR3 has 15 amino acids. Trimming removed 5 bases at V and 5 bases at J, with 16 bases between. The germline CDR1 and CDR2 sequences are MDHEN and SYDVKM. CDR3 DNA: TGTGCCAGCAGTCCCACAGGGTGGCGGGACAATGAGCAGTTCTTC. Translation gives CASSPTGWRDNEQFF.

This chain uses TRBV11-2 with TRBJ2-3; no clear D. CDR1 and CDR2 from the germline V gene are SGHAT and FQNNGV. The V and J ends lost 2 bases and 4 bases respectively, with 7 bases between them. The length of the CDR3 is 13 residues. The CDR3 sequence is CASSLSSADTQYF. DNA of the CDR3: TGTGCCAGCAGCTTATCAAGCGCAGATACGCAGTATTTT.

In this sample, this clone turned up a few times. V gene TRBV21-1 combines with J gene TRBJ2-3; TRBD1 reflects the table's D call only, with no check against the DNA. TRBV21-1 is designated a pseudogene. The CDR3 loop spans 17 amino acids. Here the CDR3 DNA reads TGTGCCAGCAGCCCCCGTTCCGTGACAGGGGGCTCGGATACGCAGTATTTT. Residues: CASSPRSVTGGSDTQYF.

DNA for the CDR3: TGTGCCAGTAGAAGAGAGGGGGTGGAGGGCTACACCTTC. Translated, it gives CASRREGVEGYTF. The gene calls are TRBV27 and TRBJ1-2, with D possibly being TRBD1 (6 bases). Germline V lookup: CDR1 MNHEY, CDR2 SMNVEV (reference sequence). Trimming shortened V by 9 bases and J by 8 bases, and 19 bases separated the two germline ends. CDR3 size: 13 residues.

With regard to this clone: At one boundary the junction diverges from the germline segment, which might be a read error. The chain has TRBV6-5 and TRBJ2-2; D remains unclear. Germline V gene data show CDR1 as MNHEY and CDR2 as SVGAGI. The CDR3 loop spans 11 amino acids. CDR3: CASRNSGELFF. CDR3 in DNA: TGTGCCAGCAGGAACTCCGGGGAGCTGTTTTTT.

The chain links TRBV12-5 to TRBJ2-7; possibly TRBD1 for D (6 bases). This CDR3 is built from 13 residues. From germline, CDR1 is LGHNT and CDR2 FRNRAP. V shed 7 bases and J shed 6 bases, with 16 bases lying between them. CDR3 loop: CASAEGHQSEQYF. Written as DNA, the CDR3 is TGTGCTAGTGCCGAGGGACACCAGAGCGAGCAGTACTTC.

V usage is TRBV11-3 and J usage is TRBJ1-1, with no clear D. The germline gives CDR1 SGHNT, CDR2 YENEEA. The CDR3 covers 14 residues. V dropped 5 bases and J dropped 11 bases, with 21 bases sitting between them. CDR3 sequence reads: CASSPSHDLRAAFF. CDR3 DNA: TGTGCCAGCAGCCCGTCCCACGACCTGAGGGCGGCTTTCTTT. The variable domain in full, completed from reference TRBV11-3 and TRBJ1-1, reads EAGVVQSPRYKIIEKKQPVAFWCNPISGHNTLYWYLQNLGQGPELLIRYENEEAVDDSQLPKDRFSAERLKGVDSTLKIQPAELGDSAVYLCASSPSHDLRAAFFGQGTRLTVV.

The chain is built from TRBV5-1 and TRBJ2-2; D is undetermined. The germline V and J ends were trimmed by 0 bases and 4 bases, with 10 bases remaining between them. From germline, CDR1 is SGHRS and CDR2 YFSETQ. The CDR3 has 15 amino acids. CDR3 loop: CASSLGGFVTGELFF. CDR3 in DNA: TGCGCCAGCAGCTTGGGGGGATTTGTCACCGGGGAGCTGTTTTTT.

V usage is TRBV18 and J usage is TRBJ2-5; 14 bases are a match to TRBD2. There are 17 residues in the CDR3. CDR1 is KGHSH, CDR2 LQKENI, per germline. Trimming took 4 bases from V and 5 from J; bases not matched to a gene: 9. This CDR3 reads CASSHKRLAGGKETQYF. CDR3 DNA sequence: TGTGCCAGCTCACACAAAAGACTAGCGGGAGGGAAGGAGACCCAGTACTTC.

The chain employs TRBV30 and TRBJ2-1; 7 bases match TRBD2. V trimming: 5 bases; J trimming: 10 bases; junction bases outside the gene matches: 14. This CDR3 contains 14 residues. CDR1 is GTSNPN and CDR2 is SVGIG in the germline V gene (reference sequence). The CDR3 loop is CAWGGAGVIREQFF. The CDR3 region has the DNA TGTGCCTGGGGTGGGGCGGGAGTCATCCGGGAGCAGTTCTTC.

CDR3 nucleotides: TGCGCCAGCAGCTTGTACAGCCCGAACACTGAAGCTTTCTTT. Protein sequence: CASSLYSPNTEAFF. The V call is TRBV5-1, the J call TRBJ1-1; no clear D. CDR1 is SGHRS and CDR2 is YFSETQ in the germline V gene. This CDR3 has 14 residues. V lost 1 base, J lost 1 base, and 8 bases lay in between.

This clone was recorded a few times. The chain joins TRBV20-1 to TRBJ1-4; the D is unclear. Germline V CDR1 and CDR2: DFQATT, SNEGSKA (reference sequence). The CDR3 contains 11 residues. Trimming took 7 bases from V and 2 from J, leaving 5 bases between them. CDR3 sequence (DNA): TGCAGTGGGAGGACTAATGAAAAACTGTTTTTT. Translated: CSGRTNEKLFF.

The chain couples TRBV5-4 to TRBJ2-5; D is unresolved. CDR1 and CDR2 (germline): SGHNT, YYREEE (reference sequence). The CDR3 contains 14 residues. V gave up 4 bases and J gave up 5 bases, with 15 bases separating them. CDR3 in DNA: TGTGCCAGCAGCACGGACCTACGCGCGGAGACCCAGTACTTC. Translating gives CASSTDLRAETQYF.